The entry below describes one T cell receptor (beta chain). The antigen is undetermined. This sample is drawn from a study of blood T cells in healthy people across ages. The sample, about 10 milliliters of peripheral blood, was drawn from each donor. Findings of the study overall: Samples with more naive T cells showed higher observed beta diversity.

Primers used in a second PCR of roughly 6 to 12 cycles were a sample-barcoded 5' primer and a J-beta primer mix. Using its own MiXCR run on the 5' RACE reads, TCRdb lists one record per CDR3 protein. This table has roughly 900,000 distinct CDR3 sequences, about 48% appearing once. Germline V CDR1 and CDR2: LGHNA, YSLEER. This CDR3 region has 13 residues. The V and J ends lost 1 base and 6 bases respectively, with 10 bases between them. The sample was blood. The receptor comes from a man aged 25-40 years in good health. The chain links TRBV4-3 to TRBJ2-7; D remains ambiguous. CDR3 amino acids: CASSQGNYGEQYF. The CDR3 DNA is TGCGCCAGCAGCCAAGGCAACTACGGCGAGCAGTACTTC.